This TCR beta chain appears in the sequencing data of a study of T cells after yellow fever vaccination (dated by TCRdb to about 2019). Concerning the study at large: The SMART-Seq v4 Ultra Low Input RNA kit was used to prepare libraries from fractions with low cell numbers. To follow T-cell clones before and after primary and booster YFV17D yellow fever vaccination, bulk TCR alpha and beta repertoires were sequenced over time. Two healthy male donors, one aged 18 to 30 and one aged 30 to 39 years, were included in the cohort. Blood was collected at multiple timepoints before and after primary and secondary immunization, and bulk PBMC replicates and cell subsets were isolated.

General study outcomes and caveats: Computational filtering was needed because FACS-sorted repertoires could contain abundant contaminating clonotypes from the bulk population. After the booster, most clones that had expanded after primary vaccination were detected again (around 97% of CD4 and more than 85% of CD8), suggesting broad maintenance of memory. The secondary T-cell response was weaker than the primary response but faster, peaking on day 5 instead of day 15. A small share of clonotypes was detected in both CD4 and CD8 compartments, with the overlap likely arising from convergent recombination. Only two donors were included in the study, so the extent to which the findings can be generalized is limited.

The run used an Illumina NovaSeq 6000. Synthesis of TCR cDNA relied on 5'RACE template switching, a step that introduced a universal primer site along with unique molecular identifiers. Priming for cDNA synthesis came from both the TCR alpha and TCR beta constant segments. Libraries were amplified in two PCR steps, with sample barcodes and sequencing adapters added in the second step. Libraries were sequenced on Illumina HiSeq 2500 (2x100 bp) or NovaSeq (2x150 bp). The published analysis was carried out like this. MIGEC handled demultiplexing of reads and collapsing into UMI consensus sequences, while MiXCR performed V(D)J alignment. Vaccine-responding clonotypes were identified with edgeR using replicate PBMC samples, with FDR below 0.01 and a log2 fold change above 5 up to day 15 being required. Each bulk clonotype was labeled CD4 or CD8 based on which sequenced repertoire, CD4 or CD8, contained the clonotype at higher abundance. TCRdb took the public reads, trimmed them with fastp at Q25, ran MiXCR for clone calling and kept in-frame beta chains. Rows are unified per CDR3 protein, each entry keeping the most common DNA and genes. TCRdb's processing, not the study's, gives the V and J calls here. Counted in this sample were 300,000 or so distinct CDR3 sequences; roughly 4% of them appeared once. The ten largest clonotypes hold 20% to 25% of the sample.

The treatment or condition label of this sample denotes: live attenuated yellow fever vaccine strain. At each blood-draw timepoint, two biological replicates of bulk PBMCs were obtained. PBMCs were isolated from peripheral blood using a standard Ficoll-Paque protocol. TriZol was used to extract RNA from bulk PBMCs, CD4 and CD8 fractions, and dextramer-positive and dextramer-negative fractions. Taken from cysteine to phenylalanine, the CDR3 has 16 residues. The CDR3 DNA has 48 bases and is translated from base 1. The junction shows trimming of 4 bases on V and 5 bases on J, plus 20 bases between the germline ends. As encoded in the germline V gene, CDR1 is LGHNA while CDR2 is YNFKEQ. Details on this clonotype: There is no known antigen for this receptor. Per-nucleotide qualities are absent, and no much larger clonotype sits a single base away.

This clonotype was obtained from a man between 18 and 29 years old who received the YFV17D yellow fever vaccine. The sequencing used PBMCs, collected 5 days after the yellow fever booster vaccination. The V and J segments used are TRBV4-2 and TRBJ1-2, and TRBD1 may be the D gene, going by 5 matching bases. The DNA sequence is TGTGCCAGCAGCCGAACTATACAGGACGCGGATTATGGCTACACCTTC. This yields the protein CASSRTIQDADYGYTF.